These 29 T cell receptor beta chains were sequenced from one sample in a study of cytomegalovirus exposure and HLA in healthy donors. Researchers ran the PCR with 60 Vbeta and 13 Jbeta primers. Assay used: immunoSEQ multiplex PCR; TCRdb lists only in-frame clones, some missing. The sample has under 130,000 clones, roughly 69% seen once. The material sequenced was PBMCs. The origin of the receptors is a man aged 50 to 59 in good health and CMV-seropositive.

The J gene is TRBJ2-5, the V gene TRBV7-6, with a possible D match to TRBD2 (7 bases). V lost 5 bases and J lost 4, with 14 bases in between. The CDR3 runs 14 residues. Germline CDR1 SGHVS, CDR2 FNYEAQ. This CDR3 reads CASSRGRERETQYF. CDR3 sequence (DNA): TGTGCCAGCAGCCGGGGGCGGGAGAGAGAGACCCAGTACTTC.

The CDR3 DNA reads TGTGCCAGCAGCGGACAGGGGGCGCGGGGTGGCTACACCTTC. Translation: CASSGQGARGGYTF. The V gene is TRBV2, the J gene TRBJ1-2, with 11 nucleotides matching TRBD1. V was clipped by 6 bases and J by 7 bases; unmatched bases: 7. The CDR3 consists of 14 residues. CDR1 and CDR2 from the germline V gene are SNHLY and FYNNEI. Full variable domain (outside the CDR3, taken from reference TRBV2 and TRBJ1-2): EPEVTQTPSHQVTQMGQEVILRCVPISNHLYFYWYRQILGQKVEFLVSFYNNEISEKSEIFDDQFSVERPDGSNFTLKIRSTKLEDSAMYFCASSGQGARGGYTFGSGTRLTVV.

The chain has TRBV18 and TRBJ1-1; D may be TRBD1 (5 bases). Germline V CDR1 and CDR2: KGHSH, LQKENI. CDR3 length equals 14 residues. V gave up 3 bases and J gave up 3 bases, with 11 bases separating them. Here the CDR3 DNA reads TGTGCCAGCTCACCTTCGGGGGTTTACACTGAAGCTTTCTTT. This sequence encodes CASSPSGVYTEAFF.

This rearrangement joins TRBV28 to TRBJ2-7, with 13 bases aligning to TRBD2. The germline gives CDR1 MDHEN, CDR2 SYDVKM. V was clipped by 6 bases and J by 2 bases; unmatched bases: 13. The CDR3 totals 18 residues. DNA of the CDR3: TGTGCCAGCAGCCCATTAGCAGGGGGACTAGCGGGGCCCTACGAGCAGTACTTC. Translated, it gives CASSPLAGGLAGPYEQYF.

The chain combines TRBV5-1 with TRBJ2-7; 7 bases line up with TRBD1. CDR1 is SGHRS, CDR2 YFSETQ, per germline. The length of the CDR3 is 16 residues. V shed 0 bases, J shed 0 bases, and the junction held 6 bases outside the gene matches. In nucleotides, the CDR3 is TGCGCCAGCAGCTTGGGCTTACGGGACAGCTCCTACGAGCAGTACTTC. It yields the protein CASSLGLRDSSYEQYF.

The CDR3 loop reads CASSITRTGPGEQYF. DNA of the CDR3: TGTGCCAGCAGCATCACAAGGACAGGGCCGGGGGAGCAGTACTTC. This chain joins TRBV21-1 and TRBJ2-7; the DNA was not compared with TRBD1, the D call given in the table. TRBV21-1 is described as a pseudogene. This CDR3 has 15 amino acids.

This chain connects TRBV4-2 to TRBJ1-2, with D tentatively TRBD1 (5 bases). V gave up 0 bases and J gave up 3 bases, with 14 bases separating them. The CDR3 sequence is 16 residues long. CDR1 is LGHNA and CDR2 is YNFKEQ in the germline V gene. In DNA, the CDR3 is TGTGCCAGCAGCCAAGATCCGGGAGGGGCTGACTATGGCTACACCTTC. It yields the protein CASSQDPGGADYGYTF.

This sequence joins TRBV5-1 and TRBJ1-2, with 7 nucleotides matching TRBD1. CDR3 length: 15 amino acids. CDR1 is SGHRS and CDR2 is YFSETQ in the germline V gene. Trimming at V came to 0 bases and at J to 8 bases, leaving 10 bases not matched to a gene. In DNA, the CDR3 is TGCGCCAGCAGCTTGGCCGGCGGACAGGAGGGGGGCTACACCTTC. It translates to CASSLAGGQEGGYTF.

V is TRBV5-1 and J is TRBJ2-7; D uncertain. CDR1 is SGHRS, CDR2 YFSETQ, per germline. This CDR3 region has 14 residues. Trimming took 4 bases from V and 3 from J, leaving 14 bases between them. This CDR3 reads CASSLYDTLYEQYF. CDR3 nucleotide sequence: TGCGCCAGCAGCCTTTATGACACCCTCTACGAGCAGTACTTC. Variable domain in full (rest from reference TRBV5-1 and TRBJ2-7): KAGVTQTPRYLIKTRGQQVTLSCSPISGHRSVSWYQQTPGQGLQFLFEYFSETQRNKGNFPGRFSGRQFSNSRSEMNVSTLELGDSALYLCASSLYDTLYEQYFGPGTRLTVT.

The chain employs TRBV20-1 and TRBJ2-7, with D unclear. The CDR3 covers 10 residues. The germline V gene encodes CDR1 DFQATT and CDR2 SNEGSKA (reference sequence). V was trimmed by 7 bases and J by 4 bases, leaving 8 bases between them. The CDR3 here is CSVPVYEQYF. As DNA, the CDR3 is TGCAGTGTACCAGTTTACGAGCAGTACTTC.

The V and J genes are TRBV6-1 and TRBJ2-5; tentatively, D is TRBD1 (6 bases). Trimming shortened V by 7 bases and J by 5 bases, and 14 bases separated the two germline ends. This CDR3 spans 13 amino acids. In germline, CDR1 is MNHNS, CDR2 SASEGT. The CDR3 region has the DNA TGTGCCAGCACCAGGGGCCCTTCGGAGACCCAGTACTTC. Translation gives CASTRGPSETQYF.

The rearrangement uses TRBV19 and TRBJ2-3; 9 bases are a match to TRBD1. Germline trimming cut 5 bases from V and 6 bases from J; bases unmatched to any gene: 9. Per germline, CDR1 LNHDA and CDR2 SQIVND (reference sequence). The CDR3 totals 15 residues. CDR3 in DNA: TGTGCCAGTAGTGGGACAGGGAGCTTTGGCGATACGCAGTATTTT. Translated, it gives CASSGTGSFGDTQYF.

In its sample, this clone was seen once. The J gene is TRBJ1-6, the V gene TRBV2, with 7 bases aligning to TRBD1. Germline loops: CDR1 SNHLY, CDR2 FYNNEI. The CDR3 contains 16 residues. Germline trimming cut 2 bases from V and 3 bases from J; bases unmatched to any gene: 4. CDR3 DNA sequence: TGTGCCAGCAGTGAAAGGACAGGCCACTATAATTCACCCCTCCACTTT. It translates to CASSERTGHYNSPLHF.

In DNA, the CDR3 is TGCGCCAGCAGCTTGGCCGGGGAAGAAAAACTGTTTTTT. This encodes CASSLAGEEKLFF. The chain is built from TRBV5-1 and TRBJ1-4; D is ambiguous. V was pared by 0 bases and J by 8 bases, with 8 bases between. Germline V CDR1 and CDR2: SGHRS, YFSETQ. The CDR3 extends over 13 amino acids. The full variable domain, completed using reference TRBV5-1 and TRBJ1-4, is KAGVTQTPRYLIKTRGQQVTLSCSPISGHRSVSWYQQTPGQGLQFLFEYFSETQRNKGNFPGRFSGRQFSNSRSEMNVSTLELGDSALYLCASSLAGEEKLFFGSGTQLSVL.

This clone has a handful of counts. J is TRBJ1-2 and V is TRBV5-5; 11 bases are shared with TRBD1. Germline CDR1 is SGHKS and CDR2 is YYEKEE (reference sequence). The CDR3 consists of 16 residues. After removal of 2 bases from V and 0 bases from J, the junction contained 3 bases not matched to a gene. CDR3 sequence reads: CASSFGTGGANYGYTF. CDR3 DNA: TGTGCCAGCAGCTTCGGGACAGGGGGTGCTAACTATGGCTACACCTTC.

V gene TRBV11-2 combines with J gene TRBJ1-3, with a weak D call TRBD1 (5 bases). There are 16 residues in the CDR3. The germline V gene has CDR1 SGHAT and CDR2 FQNNGV. With 5 bases removed from V and 2 bases from J, the gap between germline ends came to 16 bases. The CDR3 reads CASSPPSGGTGNTIYF. The CDR3 DNA sequence: TGTGCCAGCAGCCCCCCCAGCGGGGGGACTGGAAACACCATATATTTT.

The chain is built from TRBV23-1 and TRBJ1-1, with D tentatively TRBD1 (6 bases). TRBV23-1 qualifies as an ORF whose function is uncertain. This CDR3 is built from 15 residues. V was shortened by 0 bases and J by 3 bases, with 11 bases between the two germline ends. The CDR3 nucleotides are TGCGCCAGCAGTCAATCGCCAGGGGTCTACACTGAAGCTTTCTTT. It is translated as CASSQSPGVYTEAFF.

The genes are TRBV6-1 and TRBJ1-4; TRBD1 matches 10 bases. The CDR3 loop spans 13 amino acids. Germline trimming cut 8 bases from V and 7 bases from J; bases unmatched to any gene: 4. Germline V lookup: CDR1 MNHNS, CDR2 SASEGT. The CDR3 DNA sequence: TGTGCCAGCCGACAGGGGGCGGGTGAAAAACTGTTTTTT. Its protein product is CASRQGAGEKLFF.

The chain has TRBV5-1 and TRBJ2-1; 13 bases map to TRBD2. V lost 3 bases and J lost 5; bases outside the gene matches: 2. Germline V gene sequence: CDR1 SGHRS, CDR2 YFSETQ. This CDR3 contains 15 residues. The CDR3 region is CASSWTSGSNNEQFF. The CDR3 DNA reads TGCGCCAGCAGCTGGACTAGCGGGAGCAACAATGAGCAGTTCTTC.

This sequence joins TRBV19 and TRBJ1-1; weak D call: TRBD1 (5 bases). Trimming removed 6 bases at V and 5 bases at J, with 13 bases between. CDR1 is LNHDA and CDR2 is SQIVND in the germline V gene (reference sequence). This CDR3 has 13 residues. CDR3 coding DNA: TGTGCCAGTAGGCTTCTGGGGGGTACTGAAGCTTTCTTT. It codes for CASRLLGGTEAFF.

This clone has only a few counts. This chain joins TRBV5-1 and TRBJ2-1; TRBD1 is a possible D gene (6 bases). This CDR3 has 15 residues. Germline-derived CDR1 and CDR2 are SGHRS and YFSETQ. The ends were cut back, 4 bases at V and 0 bases at J, with 11 bases in the middle. This CDR3 is CASSEGQDSYNEQFF. CDR3 in DNA: TGCGCCAGCAGCGAGGGACAAGACTCCTACAATGAGCAGTTCTTC.

This chain connects TRBV6-1 to TRBJ2-2, with 7 bases aligning to TRBD1. From germline, CDR1 is MNHNS and CDR2 SASEGT. This CDR3 region has 15 residues. With V trimmed by 4 bases and J by 0 bases, 2 bases remained unmatched. The CDR3 region is CASSGGGPNTGELFF. The CDR3 bases are TGTGCCAGCAGTGGAGGGGGCCCGAACACCGGGGAGCTGTTTTTT.

The chain employs TRBV4-1 and TRBJ1-4, with 10 positions matching TRBD1. The CDR3 is 18 residues long. Germline CDR1 reads MGHRA; CDR2 reads YSYEKL. Trimming removed 0 bases from V and 8 bases from J; junction bases left unmatched: 12. In DNA, the CDR3 is TGCGCCAGCAGCCAAGACCCGGGACAGGGGTCGATAAAAGAAAAACTGTTTTTT. Translation: CASSQDPGQGSIKEKLFF.

In its sample, this clone was seen a few times. The genes are TRBV2 and TRBJ2-1, with 8 bases matching TRBD1. The V and J ends lost 8 bases and 4 bases, in that order; junction bases with no gene match: 10. Per germline, CDR1 SNHLY and CDR2 FYNNEI. CDR3 size: 15 residues. Here the CDR3 reads CASGKDRAGYNEQFF. Written as DNA, the CDR3 is TGTGCCAGCGGAAAGGACAGGGCGGGTTACAATGAGCAGTTCTTC.

The gene calls are TRBV5-1 and TRBJ2-7; D uncertain. The germline V and J ends were trimmed by 4 bases and 1 base, with 9 bases remaining between them. The CDR3 is 13 residues long. Germline V CDR1 and CDR2: SGHRS, YFSETQ. The CDR3 reads CASSQVSSYEQYF. The CDR3 coding sequence is TGCGCCAGCAGCCAGGTCTCTTCCTACGAGCAGTACTTC.

The chain uses TRBV30 and TRBJ1-5; D remains unclear. Trimming cost V 0 bases and J 3 bases, with 9 bases left between them. There are 14 residues in the CDR3. Per the germline V gene, CDR1 is GTSNPN and CDR2 is SVGIG (reference sequence). The CDR3 loop is CAWSVSGNNQPQHF. Here the CDR3 DNA reads TGTGCCTGGAGTGTTTCCGGTAACAATCAGCCCCAGCATTTT.

The chain employs TRBV15 and TRBJ2-3; TRBD2 agrees at 10 bases. Germline-derived CDR1 and CDR2 are LNHNV and YYDKDF (reference sequence). V shed 2 bases, J shed 2 bases, and the junction held 7 bases outside the gene matches. This CDR3 is built from 17 residues. DNA for the CDR3: TGTGCCACCAGCAGAAATCAAGGACTAGCGGACACAGATACGCAGTATTTT. This codes for CATSRNQGLADTDTQYF.

This clone has more than one count but fewer than ten. The chain couples TRBV15 to TRBJ2-5; D gene unclear. V lost 1 base and J lost 2, with 8 bases in between. The germline V gene has CDR1 LNHNV and CDR2 YYDKDF (reference sequence). This CDR3 contains 14 residues. CDR3: CATSRAYGQETQYF. For the CDR3, the DNA is TGTGCCACCAGCAGAGCGTACGGGCAAGAGACCCAGTACTTC.

CDR3 coding DNA: TGTGCCATCAGTGAATTAGTGAGCACTGAAGCTTTCTTT. This sequence encodes CAISELVSTEAFF. This chain joins TRBV10-3 and TRBJ1-1; D is unresolved. Germline loops: CDR1 ENHRY, CDR2 SYGVKD. The CDR3 consists of 13 residues. Trimming stripped 3 bases from V and 4 bases from J, with 9 bases between.